The rows below give T cell receptor beta chains drawn from one sample of a study of beta chain features in type 1 diabetes. The data were produced by immunoSEQ multiplex PCR, yet TCRdb's version contains in-frame clones alone and is incomplete. The sample has hundreds of thousands of clones; approximately 31% are singletons. Material for sequencing was naive CD4+ T cells from blood. The receptors were gathered from a man between 18 and 29 years old in good health. CDR3s include the opening cysteine and the closing phenylalanine or tryptophan. Each record gives: D gene, J gene, V gene, clone size, CDR3 protein, CDR3 DNA. The D gene is left open where the match is weak. Clone sizes are given selectively: once, few, many, or a class where the clone is expanded.

d_gene: -
j_gene: TRBJ1-2
v_gene: TRBV6-5
abundance: -
CDR3aa: CASSSQGSGYTF
CDR3nt: TGTGCCAGCAGTTCCCAGGGGAGTGGCTACACCTTC

d_gene: -
j_gene: TRBJ2-1
v_gene: TRBV7-9
abundance: -
CDR3aa: CASSFSYNEQFF
CDR3nt: TGTGCCAGCAGCTTCTCCTACAATGAGCAGTTCTTC

d_gene: -
j_gene: TRBJ2-1
v_gene: TRBV28
abundance: -
CDR3aa: CASSFPPDSHINNEQFF
CDR3nt: TGTGCCAGCAGTTTCCCTCCGGACTCGCATATTAACAATGAGCAGTTCTTC

d_gene: -
j_gene: TRBJ2-3
v_gene: TRBV7-9
abundance: -
CDR3aa: CASSLSYTDTQYF
CDR3nt: TGTGCCAGCAGCTTGTCCTACACAGATACGCAGTATTTT

d_gene: -
j_gene: TRBJ1-1
v_gene: TRBV30
abundance: -
CDR3aa: CAWSGQMNTEAFF
CDR3nt: TGTGCCTGGAGTGGACAGATGAACACTGAAGCTTTCTTT

d_gene: TRBD2
j_gene: TRBJ2-7
v_gene: TRBV7-9
abundance: few
CDR3aa: CASSLAGLPSTYEQYF
CDR3nt: TGTGCCAGCAGCCTAGCGGGCTTACCAAGCACCTACGAGCAGTACTTC

d_gene: -
j_gene: TRBJ1-1
v_gene: TRBV30
abundance: -
CDR3aa: CAWSVTPSGGAFF
CDR3nt: TGTGCCTGGAGTGTAACCCCGTCCGGGGGAGCTTTCTTT

d_gene: -
j_gene: TRBJ2-1
v_gene: TRBV7-9
abundance: few
CDR3aa: CASSPSINAYNEQFF
CDR3nt: TGTGCCAGCAGCCCAAGTATTAACGCCTACAATGAGCAGTTCTTC

d_gene: TRBD1
j_gene: TRBJ2-1
v_gene: TRBV5-4
abundance: -
CDR3aa: CASSLTGANEQFF
CDR3nt: TGTGCCAGCAGCCTGACAGGGGCCAATGAGCAGTTCTTC

d_gene: -
j_gene: TRBJ2-1
v_gene: TRBV30
abundance: few
CDR3aa: CAWSVGQSYNEQFF
CDR3nt: TGTGCCTGGAGTGTGGGCCAGAGCTACAATGAGCAGTTCTTC

d_gene: -
j_gene: TRBJ2-5
v_gene: TRBV15
abundance: -
CDR3aa: CATSPPTGIQYF
CDR3nt: TGTGCCACCAGCCCGCCTACCGGGATCCAGTACTTC

d_gene: -
j_gene: TRBJ2-5
v_gene: TRBV5-1
abundance: few
CDR3aa: CASSQSEGYQETQYF
CDR3nt: TGCGCCAGCAGCCAATCGGAGGGGTACCAAGAGACCCAGTACTTC

d_gene: -
j_gene: TRBJ2-3
v_gene: TRBV10-3
abundance: -
CDR3aa: CAISERTTSTDTQYF
CDR3nt: TGTGCCATCAGTGAGAGGACAACTAGCACAGATACGCAGTATTTT

d_gene: TRBD1
j_gene: TRBJ1-4
v_gene: TRBV25-1
abundance: -
CDR3aa: CASSDRDRGEKLFF
CDR3nt: TGTGCCAGCAGTGACCGGGACAGGGGTGAAAAACTGTTTTTT

d_gene: -
j_gene: TRBJ2-3
v_gene: TRBV30
abundance: few
CDR3aa: CASEWGVHTQYF
CDR3nt: TGTGCCTCTGAGTGGGGGGTTCATACGCAGTATTTT

d_gene: -
j_gene: TRBJ2-1
v_gene: TRBV2
abundance: few
CDR3aa: CASSEHPGDGQFF
CDR3nt: TGTGCCAGCAGTGAACACCCGGGCGACGGGCAGTTCTTC

d_gene: TRBD1
j_gene: TRBJ2-2
v_gene: TRBV7-3
abundance: -
CDR3aa: CASSLARGLSGELFF
CDR3nt: TGTGCCAGCAGCTTAGCCAGGGGGTTAAGCGGGGAGCTGTTTTTT

d_gene: TRBD2
j_gene: TRBJ2-1
v_gene: TRBV6-4
abundance: -
CDR3aa: CASSDSRVAGVNNEQFF
CDR3nt: TGTGCCAGCAGTGACTCGAGGGTGGCGGGAGTTAACAATGAGCAGTTCTTC

d_gene: TRBD1
j_gene: TRBJ1-2
v_gene: TRBV25-1
abundance: -
CDR3aa: CASSETSGTASRGYTF
CDR3nt: TGTGCCAGCAGTGAGACCTCCGGGACAGCCTCCCGGGGCTACACCTTC

d_gene: -
j_gene: TRBJ2-6
v_gene: TRBV11-2
abundance: -
CDR3aa: CASSSRPGGANVLTF
CDR3nt: TGTGCCAGCAGCTCGCGGCCGGGGGGGGCCAACGTCCTGACTTTC

d_gene: -
j_gene: TRBJ2-7
v_gene: TRBV2
abundance: -
CDR3aa: CASSPAREEQYF
CDR3nt: TGTGCCAGCAGCCCCGCGCGGGAAGAGCAGTACTTC

d_gene: -
j_gene: TRBJ1-1
v_gene: TRBV7-9
abundance: -
CDR3aa: CASSLSGMTEAFF
CDR3nt: TGTGCCAGCAGCTTATCAGGGATGACTGAAGCTTTCTTT

d_gene: -
j_gene: TRBJ2-2
v_gene: TRBV9
abundance: -
CDR3aa: CASSPDVVNTGELFF
CDR3nt: TGTGCCAGCAGCCCAGACGTCGTCAACACCGGGGAGCTGTTTTTT

d_gene: -
j_gene: TRBJ2-5
v_gene: TRBV7-9
abundance: few
CDR3aa: CASSFRDGPQETQYF
CDR3nt: TGTGCCAGCAGCTTCCGGGACGGACCTCAAGAGACCCAGTACTTC

d_gene: -
j_gene: TRBJ2-3
v_gene: TRBV7-6
abundance: few
CDR3aa: CASSLLPAADTQYF
CDR3nt: TGTGCCAGCAGCTTATTACCAGCCGCGGATACGCAGTATTTT

d_gene: TRBD2
j_gene: TRBJ2-1
v_gene: TRBV27
abundance: -
CDR3aa: CASSSPPGTGGGLLGQFF
CDR3nt: TGTGCCAGCAGTTCGCCTCCGGGAACGGGAGGGGGGTTGTTGGGGCAGTTCTTC

d_gene: TRBD2
j_gene: TRBJ2-1
v_gene: TRBV5-1
abundance: -
CDR3aa: CASSLDAGGPNNEQFF
CDR3nt: TGCGCCAGCAGCTTGGATGCGGGAGGGCCGAACAATGAGCAGTTCTTC

d_gene: -
j_gene: TRBJ2-7
v_gene: TRBV6-5
abundance: -
CDR3aa: CASRLGGSGEQYF
CDR3nt: TGTGCCAGCAGATTAGGGGGTTCGGGCGAGCAGTACTTC

d_gene: -
j_gene: TRBJ1-1
v_gene: TRBV7-9
abundance: -
CDR3aa: CASRLTGEAFF
CDR3nt: TGTGCCAGCAGGTTGACAGGTGAAGCTTTCTTT

d_gene: -
j_gene: TRBJ1-1
v_gene: TRBV30
abundance: -
CDR3aa: CAWSVGKLGTEAFF
CDR3nt: TGTGCCTGGAGTGTAGGGAAACTTGGCACTGAAGCTTTCTTT

d_gene: TRBD1
j_gene: TRBJ2-1
v_gene: TRBV5-4
abundance: -
CDR3aa: CASIDVTGASRVRQFF
CDR3nt: TGTGCCAGCATCGACGTGACAGGGGCATCCCGGGTGCGGCAGTTCTTC

d_gene: -
j_gene: TRBJ1-5
v_gene: TRBV30
abundance: few
CDR3aa: CACSRDTRGQPQHF
CDR3nt: TGTGCCTGTTCCCGGGACACCAGAGGTCAGCCCCAGCATTTT

d_gene: TRBD2
j_gene: TRBJ2-1
v_gene: TRBV4-1
abundance: few
CDR3aa: CASSPGQDRARRGREYEQFF
CDR3nt: TGCGCCAGCAGCCCAGGTCAAGACCGAGCGAGGCGCGGGAGGGAGTATGAGCAGTTCTTC

d_gene: -
j_gene: TRBJ2-1
v_gene: TRBV6-1
abundance: few
CDR3aa: CASSGTSSYNEQFF
CDR3nt: TGTGCCAGCAGTGGAACCAGCTCCTACAATGAGCAGTTCTTC

d_gene: -
j_gene: TRBJ2-5
v_gene: TRBV7-2
abundance: -
CDR3aa: CASRGYETQYF
CDR3nt: TGTGCCAGCAGGGGATACGAGACCCAGTACTTC

d_gene: TRBD1
j_gene: TRBJ1-2
v_gene: TRBV7-9
abundance: -
CDR3aa: CASSLRGLGQENYGYTF
CDR3nt: TGTGCCAGCAGCTTAAGGGGGCTGGGACAGGAGAACTATGGCTACACCTTC

d_gene: -
j_gene: TRBJ2-1
v_gene: TRBV7-9
abundance: few
CDR3aa: CASSGLLGNNEQFF
CDR3nt: TGTGCCAGCAGCGGCCTACTGGGGAACAATGAGCAGTTCTTC

d_gene: TRBD1
j_gene: TRBJ2-5
v_gene: TRBV7-9
abundance: -
CDR3aa: CASSLWRPRGETQYF
CDR3nt: TGTGCCAGCAGCTTGTGGCGGCCCAGGGGGGAGACCCAGTACTTC

d_gene: TRBD1
j_gene: TRBJ1-2
v_gene: TRBV2
abundance: -
CDR3aa: CASSKDRDYGYTF
CDR3nt: TGTGCCAGCAGTAAGGACAGGGACTATGGCTACACCTTC

d_gene: -
j_gene: TRBJ1-5
v_gene: TRBV30
abundance: -
CDR3aa: CAWSRQSNQPQHF
CDR3nt: TGTGCCTGGAGCCGACAGAGCAATCAGCCCCAGCATTTT

d_gene: TRBD2
j_gene: TRBJ2-1
v_gene: TRBV7-9
abundance: -
CDR3aa: CASSLSPSGSRNNEQFF
CDR3nt: TGTGCCAGCAGCTTATCGCCTAGCGGGAGTCGGAACAATGAGCAGTTCTTC

d_gene: -
j_gene: TRBJ1-4
v_gene: TRBV29-1
abundance: -
CDR3aa: CSVEDEERGRKLFF
CDR3nt: TGCAGCGTTGAAGATGAGGAACGGGGACGGAAACTGTTTTTT

d_gene: -
j_gene: TRBJ2-2
v_gene: TRBV4-1
abundance: -
CDR3aa: CASRREPGELFF
CDR3nt: TGCGCCAGCAGGCGCGAACCCGGGGAGCTGTTTTTT

d_gene: TRBD2
j_gene: TRBJ2-5
v_gene: TRBV6-6
abundance: -
CDR3aa: CASSYRTRGETQYF
CDR3nt: TGTGCCAGCAGTTACCGGACTAGAGGAGAGACCCAGTACTTC

d_gene: -
j_gene: TRBJ1-1
v_gene: TRBV30
abundance: few
CDR3aa: CAWSRDRGTEAFF
CDR3nt: TGTGCCTGGAGTCGGGACCGAGGCACTGAAGCTTTCTTT

d_gene: -
j_gene: TRBJ2-2
v_gene: TRBV11-2
abundance: -
CDR3aa: CASSFRGSVHTGELFF
CDR3nt: TGTGCCAGCAGCTTTCGTGGGAGCGTCCACACCGGGGAGCTGTTTTTT

d_gene: -
j_gene: TRBJ2-1
v_gene: TRBV9
abundance: -
CDR3aa: CASSAYSSYNEQFF
CDR3nt: TGTGCCAGCAGCGCCTATAGCTCCTACAATGAGCAGTTCTTC

d_gene: TRBD1
j_gene: TRBJ2-3
v_gene: TRBV30
abundance: -
CDR3aa: CAWEDRVRGATQYF
CDR3nt: TGTGCCTGGGAGGACAGGGTGAGGGGAGCTACGCAGTATTTT

d_gene: -
j_gene: TRBJ2-3
v_gene: TRBV7-9
abundance: -
CDR3aa: CASSSVRTGPDTQYF
CDR3nt: TGTGCCAGCAGCTCGGTTAGGACGGGCCCAGATACGCAGTATTTT

d_gene: TRBD1
j_gene: TRBJ2-5
v_gene: TRBV4-3
abundance: few
CDR3aa: CASSQGLTGGSETQYF
CDR3nt: TGCGCCAGCAGCCAAGGTCTGACAGGGGGCTCAGAGACCCAGTACTTC